These 22 T cell receptor beta chains came from one sample sequenced in a study of T cells in women clearing cervical HPV infection (dated 2018 in TCRdb). Libraries were built with the immunoSEQ multiplex PCR assay. The table comes from immuneACCESS by way of TCRdb, which keeps in-frame sequences with V and J called. Part of the clones is missing from these tables; in studies checked, under half for an unresolved V gene and the rest for unknown reasons. This sample's table carries 20,000 to 25,000 clones. The ten most abundant clones make up roughly 3.1% of the sample. The sample comprised blood buffy coat. The receptor source for this set is a woman between 18 and 70 years old with a cervical HPV16 infection that either progressed to CIN3+ or cleared (not recorded which).

To note about this clone: The read gets to within 3 residues of the CDR3 end, and the germline J gene fills in the rest. The chain recombines TRBV29-1 with TRBJ2-7; tentative D call: TRBD2 (7 bases). The CDR3 has 14 residues. Trimming stripped 4 bases from V and 0 bases from J, with 13 bases between. Looked up from germline, CDR1 is SQVTM and CDR2 is ANQGSEA. CDR3 DNA, as far as it was read: TGCAGCGTTGCCCGGGGGGCGAGCTCCTACGAG. It specifies CSVARGASSYE. The whole CDR3 sequence is CSVARGASSYEQYF.

Comments on this clone: The read terminates 3 residues before the CDR3 end, so the remaining end is supplied by the germline J gene. The genes are TRBV2 and TRBJ1-6, with D tentatively TRBD1 (6 bases). V lost 4 bases and J lost 9, with 19 bases in between. CDR1 and CDR2 from the germline V gene are SNHLY and FYNNEI. CDR3 length: 16 amino acids. CDR3 protein: CASSAEIGQTGSPLHF. The covered CDR3 bases are TGTGCCAGCAGTGCGGAGATCGGACAGACCGGTTCACCC.

About this clone itself: The observed sequence ends 3 residues before the CDR3 terminus, with the missing tail filled in from the germline J gene. V and J are TRBV7-3 and TRBJ1-1, with 8 bases fitting TRBD1. V shed 2 bases, J shed 1 base, and the junction held 3 bases outside the gene matches. The CDR3 is made up of 15 amino acids. Germline V CDR1 and CDR2: SGHTA, FQGTGA. The CDR3 bases that were read are TGTGCCAGCAGCTTATATGACAGGGGGAACACTGAA. Translation gives CASSLYDRGNTE. The full CDR3 sequence reads CASSLYDRGNTEAFF.

Concerning this clone itself: Sequencing ends 3 residues short of the CDR3 end; the germline J gene provides the rest. The chain combines TRBV18 with TRBJ1-1, with 10 bases aligning to TRBD1. The CDR3 consists of 14 residues. CDR1 is KGHSH and CDR2 is LQKENI in the germline V gene. CDR3 DNA, as far as it was read: TGTGCCAGCTCACGGGGACAGGGGTCGTCAGAA. It specifies CASSRGQGSSE. The full CDR3 is CASSRGQGSSEAFF.

Concerning this clone: Read sequence stops 3 residues before the CDR3 end, and the germline J gene provides the missing end. The chain couples TRBV5-1 to TRBJ2-2, with a weak D call TRBD1 (6 bases). Trimming took 2 bases from V and 0 from J, leaving 8 bases between them. Germline lookup yields CDR1 SGHRS and CDR2 YFSETQ. The CDR3 is 15 amino acids. The CDR3 bases that were read are TGCGCCAGCAGCTTTGGGGGCTCGAACACCGGGGAG. It codes for CASSFGGSNTGE. The whole CDR3 region reads CASSFGGSNTGELFF.

Measured by frequency, this clone is medium-sized. This chain's CDR3 is CASTDWRSGNTIYF. Incomplete CDR3 DNA: TGTGCCAGCACCGACTGGAGGTCTGGAAACACC. The chain employs TRBV28 and TRBJ1-3; D unresolved. The missing CDR3 end, 3 residues past where the read stops, is filled in from the germline J gene. Germline CDR1 is MDHEN and CDR2 is SYDVKM. The CDR3 loop spans 14 amino acids. Deletions cut 7 bases from V and 1 base from J, with 11 bases between.

With regard to this clone: The read ends 3 residues shy of where the CDR3 ends; the end is completed using the germline J gene. The rearrangement links TRBV19 to TRBJ2-2; TRBD2 aligns across 14 bases. Germline trimming cut 4 bases from V and 5 bases from J; bases unmatched to any gene: 3. This CDR3 has 16 residues. The V gene's germline CDR1 is LNHDA and CDR2 SQIVND (reference sequence). CDR3 amino acids: CASSTRLAGGTGELFF. The part of the CDR3 DNA that was read is TGTGCCAGTAGTACCCGACTAGCGGGAGGGACCGGGGAG.

As to this clone: The CDR3 end is not reached by the read, which stops 3 residues before it; the germline J gene fills it in. The V call is TRBV4-2, the J call TRBJ2-2, with 9 bases matching TRBD2. Germline V gene data show CDR1 as LGHNA and CDR2 as YNFKEQ. J lost 1 base, V lost 3 bases, and 0 bases had no gene match. This CDR3 is 15 amino acids long. Here the CDR3 reads CASSQTSGNTGELFF. The DNA read from the CDR3 is TGTGCCAGCAGCCAGACTAGCGGGAACACCGGGGAG.

Regarding this clone: Read coverage stops 3 residues before the CDR3 terminus; the germline J gene supplies the remainder. Other nucleotide sequences in the sample specify the same CDR3. The gene calls are TRBV5-6 and TRBJ2-5; 7 bases map to TRBD1. This CDR3 spans 13 amino acids. Per the germline V gene, CDR1 is SGHDT and CDR2 is YYEEEE. V shed 2 bases, J shed 4 bases, and the junction held 2 bases outside the gene matches. CDR3 DNA (partial): TGTGCCAGCAGCTTAAGGACAGGAGAGACC. This encodes CASSLRTGET. The CDR3 as a whole reads CASSLRTGETQYF.

Comment on this clone: The read stops 3 residues short of the end of the CDR3; the missing end is completed from the germline J gene. This chain connects TRBV2 to TRBJ2-3, with D maybe TRBD1 (6 bases). Germline V lookup: CDR1 SNHLY, CDR2 FYNNEI. With 4 bases removed from V and 5 bases from J, the gap between germline ends came to 16 bases. The length of the CDR3 is 15 residues. Here the CDR3 reads CASSARRTEGDTQYF. Incomplete CDR3 DNA: TGTGCCAGCAGTGCTCGCCGGACAGAAGGAGATACG.

As concerns this clone: The sequence runs out 3 residues before the end of the CDR3; the remainder is reconstructed from the germline J gene. The rearrangement joins TRBV5-1 to TRBJ2-1, with TRBD2 identical over 7 bases. V gave up 1 base and J gave up 9 bases; unmatched junction bases: 10. Germline lookup yields CDR1 SGHRS and CDR2 YFSETQ. The CDR3 loop spans 15 amino acids. The CDR3 DNA, read in part, is TGCGCCAGCAGCTTGAGGCTAGCGGACCGAGGTGAG. Translation gives CASSLRLADRGE. From start to end, the CDR3 is CASSLRLADRGEQFF.

Points on this clone: The sequenced fragment ends 3 residues before the CDR3 boundary, so the rest is inferred from the germline J gene. The genes are TRBV7-8 and TRBJ2-3, with 7 bases matching TRBD2. After removal of 2 bases from V and 5 bases from J, the junction contained 13 bases not matched to a gene. The germline V gene has CDR1 SGHVS and CDR2 FQNEAQ. This CDR3 region has 17 residues. CDR3 in amino acids: CASSLYPFAGAGDTQYF. Partial CDR3 DNA: TGTGCCAGCAGCTTATACCCATTTGCGGGAGCGGGAGATACG.

The covered CDR3 bases are TGTGCCATCTGGGCGGGACACCGCTACGAG. The encoded protein is CAIWAGHRYE. The CDR3 as a whole reads CAIWAGHRYEQYF. The chain combines TRBV28 with TRBJ2-7; D assignment may be TRBD1 or TRBD2 (6 bases each). The CDR3 end falls 3 residues outside the read, so it is completed with the germline J gene. The CDR3 extends over 13 amino acids. Germline V CDR1 and CDR2: MDHEN, SYDVKM. V shed 10 bases and J shed 3 bases, with 16 bases lying between them.

Regarding this clone: The read ends 3 residues shy of where the CDR3 ends; the end is completed using the germline J gene. The chain links TRBV7-9 to TRBJ2-4; D not resolved. The CDR3 runs to 13 residues. Trimming stripped 1 base from V and 3 bases from J, with 4 bases between. The germline gives CDR1 SEHNR, CDR2 FQNEAQ (reference sequence). The CDR3: CASSLERKNIQYF. The sequenced part of the CDR3 DNA is TGTGCCAGCAGCTTAGAGCGCAAAAACATT.

Notes on this clone: The junction does not match germline at one end; this may be a read error. The read terminates 3 residues before the CDR3 end, so the remaining end is supplied by the germline J gene. This sequence joins TRBV19 and TRBJ2-5; no clear D gene. Germline loops: CDR1 LNHDA, CDR2 SQIVND (reference sequence). This CDR3 is 13 amino acids long. The sequenced part of the CDR3 DNA is TGTGCCAGTAGTATTTTAGCCGAAGATACC. Its translation is CASSILAEDT. The complete CDR3 sequence is CASSILAEDTQYF.

Points on this clone: The CDR3 end is not reached by the read, which stops 3 residues before it; the germline J gene fills it in. V and J are TRBV19 and TRBJ1-4; TRBD1 aligns across 8 bases. The ends lost 4 bases at V and 7 bases at J; junction bases unmatched: 5. The CDR3 runs 14 residues. The germline V gene has CDR1 LNHDA and CDR2 SQIVND (reference sequence). CDR3 DNA, as far as it was read: TGTGCCAGTAGTACCGACAGGGGAGGTGAAAAA. It yields the protein CASSTDRGGEK. The whole CDR3 protein is CASSTDRGGEKLFF. Using reference TRBV19 and TRBJ1-4 for the parts outside the CDR3, the full variable domain is DGGITQSPKYLFRKEGQNVTLSCEQNLNHDAMYWYRQDPGQGLRLIYYSQIVNDFQKGDIAEGYSVSREKKESFPLTVTSAQKNPTAFYLCASSTDRGGEKLFFGSGTQLSVL.

Note on this clone: The read falls 3 residues short of the CDR3 end, and the missing part is taken from the germline J gene. J is TRBJ1-3 and V is TRBV18, with TRBD1 as a possible D gene (5 bases). CDR3 size: 13 residues. Trimming pared 6 bases from V and 2 bases from J, leaving 8 bases between. Germline V lookup: CDR1 KGHSH, CDR2 LQKENI. The CDR3 sequence is CASSQGAGNTIYF. CDR3 DNA (partial): TGTGCCAGCTCGCAGGGCGCTGGAAACACC.

As concerns this clone: The read finishes 3 residues shy of the CDR3 end, and the germline J gene is used to complete it. This rearrangement joins TRBV5-1 to TRBJ1-1, with no clear D. This CDR3 contains 13 residues. Germline CDR1 and CDR2: SGHRS and YFSETQ. Trimming pared 1 base from V and 4 bases from J, leaving 8 bases between. The CDR3: CASSLRVITEAFF. Incomplete CDR3 DNA: TGCGCCAGCAGCTTGCGGGTAATCACTGAA.

A remark on this clone: Read data end 3 residues before the CDR3 end; the end is taken from the germline J gene. The J gene is TRBJ2-7, the V gene TRBV20-1; TRBD2 matches at 9 bases. The CDR3 is 14 residues long. CDR1 DFQATT and CDR2 SNEGSKA come from the germline V gene (reference sequence). V lost 8 bases and J lost 3; bases outside the gene matches: 11. CDR3 sequence: CSTTTSGLIYEQYF. The DNA read from the CDR3 is TGCAGTACCACGACTAGCGGTCTTATCTACGAG.

For this clone: The CDR3 end is not reached by the read, which stops 3 residues before it; the germline J gene fills it in. V gene TRBV7-6 combines with J gene TRBJ2-1; 9 bases agree with TRBD1. The CDR3 has 16 amino acids. V lost 5 bases and J lost 6; bases outside the gene matches: 11. Germline CDR1 is SGHVS and CDR2 is FNYEAQ. The DNA read from the CDR3 is TGTGCCAGCAGCGCATACGACGGACAGGGGAGCAATGAG. As protein: CASSAYDGQGSNE. The whole CDR3 protein reads CASSAYDGQGSNEQFF.

As for this clone: Coverage ceases 3 residues before the CDR3 finishes, and the germline J gene fills in the end. The V call is TRBV5-1, the J call TRBJ2-7; 7 positions agree with TRBD1. The junction had 5 bases not matched to a gene; V was cut back by 0 bases and J by 5 bases. Germline values: CDR1 SGHRS, CDR2 YFSETQ. The length of the CDR3 is 14 residues. CDR3 bases read: TGCGCCAGCAGCTTGGCAGGGGGTCTAAACGAG. This encodes CASSLAGGLNE. In full, the CDR3 reads CASSLAGGLNEQYF.

Concerning this clone itself: With the read ending 3 residues before the CDR3 end, the germline J gene is used to fill in that end. The chain uses TRBV19 and TRBJ2-2, with 8 nucleotides matching TRBD1. From germline, CDR1 is LNHDA and CDR2 SQIVND (reference sequence). The CDR3 consists of 13 residues. V lost 6 bases to trimming and J lost 7 bases; unmatched junction nucleotides: 4. The covered CDR3 bases are TGTGCCAGTAGCCAGGGGGCCGGCGGGGAG. This sequence encodes CASSQGAGGE. In full, the CDR3 is CASSQGAGGELFF.